This T cell receptor beta chain emerged from a study of blood T cell repertoires in COVID-19. Study-wide context: Sources were T cells, B-cell-depleted T cells, or PBMCs; the material itself was cDNA or gDNA.

Only in-frame clones appear in the TCRdb table, and some are missing; sequencing was by immunoSEQ multiplex PCR. The sample holds tens of thousands of clones, more than 90% seen once. The CDR3 runs to 15 residues. Germline V gives CDR1 LGHDT, CDR2 YNNKEL (reference sequence). Germline trimming cut 0 bases from V and 5 bases from J; bases unmatched to any gene: 6. This clonotype was sampled from a human donor in a cohort sampled during active COVID-19. V and J are TRBV3-1 (or the pseudogene TRBV3-2) and TRBJ2-7, with 8 nucleotides matching TRBD2. The sample taken for sequencing was peripheral blood. The CDR3 DNA sequence: TGTGCCAGCAGCCAAGATATAGCACTAGCGGACGAGCAGTACTTC. It encodes CASSQDIALADEQYF.